This is a list of T cell receptor beta chains from one sample in a study of PD-L1 blockade in urothelial cancer. Assay: immunoSEQ multiplex PCR; the TCRdb copy retains only in-frame clones and omits some. The sample has 70,000 or so clones, around 84% seen once. Specimen: PBMCs, collected around atezolizumab (anti-PD-L1) treatment. These receptors came from an older man with urothelial cancer. Each CDR3 is given with its conserved first and last residue. D genes are given only for firm matches. Only part of the rows carry a size: once, few, many, or a class if the clone is expanded.

NA	TRBV5-1	NA	TRBJ1-1	TGCGCCAGCAGCAAACCATTGGGGGGGGCGCCTGGAGTAACTGAAGCTTTCTTT	CASSKPLGGAPGVTEAFF
TRBD1	TRBV27	NA	TRBJ1-2	TGTGCCAGCAGTTTATCTACAGGGGCAAAAGGCTACACCTTC	CASSLSTGAKGYTF
NA	TRBV27	NA	TRBJ1-5	TGTGCCAGCAGCCCCGGGGCGGGGTCCAATCAGCCCCAGCATTTT	CASSPGAGSNQPQHF
TRBD1	TRBV27	NA	TRBJ1-5	TGTGCCAGCAGTTCCTACGGACAGGCCCCACGCCCCCAGCATTTT	CASSSYGQAPRPQHF
TRBD1	TRBV7-2	NA	TRBJ1-3	TGTGCCAGCAGCCCAAGACAGGGACACTCTGGAAACACCATATATTTT	CASSPRQGHSGNTIYF
NA	TRBV2	NA	TRBJ2-7	TGTGCCAGCAGTGAAAGTTGGGACACCTCCTACGAGCAGTACTTC	CASSESWDTSYEQYF
NA	TRBV27	NA	TRBJ1-1	TGTGCCAGCAGTTTATCGTCCGGCACAGGAGCTTTCTTT	CASSLSSGTGAFF
TRBD2	TRBV9	NA	TRBJ2-7	TGTGCCAGCAGCCCCGGGACTAGCGGGTACGAGCAGTACTTC	CASSPGTSGYEQYF
TRBD1	TRBV29-1	NA	TRBJ1-5	TGCAGCGTTGATAGGGACAGACTCCAGCCCCAGCATTTT	CSVDRDRLQPQHF
NA	TRBV21-1	once	TRBJ2-7	TGTGCCAGCAGCGGGGACAGGGGCGATCCATCCTACGAGCAGTACTTC	CASSGDRGDPSYEQYF
TRBD2	TRBV19	NA	TRBJ2-3	TGTGCCAGTAGTGTAGCGGGAGTAGATACGCAGTATTTT	CASSVAGVDTQYF
NA	TRBV9	NA	TRBJ2-1	TGTGCCAGCAGCGTAGAACCGGGACAAAAAACGGGAGAGCAGTTCTTC	CASSVEPGQKTGEQFF
NA	TRBV28	NA	TRBJ2-7	TGTGCCAGCCAGGGCGCAAGGCTGATCTACGAGCAGTACTTC	CASQGARLIYEQYF
TRBD1	TRBV7-2	NA	TRBJ2-3	TGTGCCAGCAGCTTAACAACCGGGACAGGGAAACGGACAGATACGCAGTATTTT	CASSLTTGTGKRTDTQYF
TRBD2	TRBV11-2	NA	TRBJ2-3	TGTGCCAGCAGCTTAGGGTTGGCGGGAGGTCGTGGAGATACGCAGTATTTT	CASSLGLAGGRGDTQYF
TRBD2	TRBV30	NA	TRBJ2-3	TGTGCCTGGAGCCCGACTAGCGGGACCCGAGGAAGCACAGATACGCAGTATTTT	CAWSPTSGTRGSTDTQYF
NA	TRBV6-1	once	TRBJ2-7	TGTGCCAGCCGCTGGACAGTCCCCTACGAGCAGTACTTC	CASRWTVPYEQYF
TRBD2	TRBV11-2	NA	TRBJ2-2	TGTGCCAGCAGCCCCCGTCCAAGGCGGGAGGACGGGGAGCTGTTTTTT	CASSPRPRREDGELFF
NA	TRBV19	once	TRBJ2-1	TGTGCCAGTAGCCGCGGGAATGAGCAGTTCTTC	CASSRGNEQFF
NA	TRBV19	NA	TRBJ2-1	TGTGCCAGTAGTAATGGCGGGGCCCGGGATGAGCAGTTCTTC	CASSNGGARDEQFF
TRBD2	TRBV6-1	NA	TRBJ2-7	TGTGCCAGCACGGGGGGGGAAGAGCAGTACTTC	CASTGGEEQYF
NA	TRBV27	NA	TRBJ1-5	TGTGCCAGCAGTTTATTTTCGGGGGGCAGGGCCCATCTGGATTTGCCCCAGCATTTT	CASSLFSGGRAHLDLPQHF
NA	TRBV18	NA	TRBJ2-7	TGTGCCAGCTCACCCGACTCTCCCTACGAGCAGTACTTC	CASSPDSPYEQYF
NA	TRBV13	NA	TRBJ2-4	TGTGCCACCACTTCGGGGAGTCGCGGTGGCATTCAGTACTTC	CATTSGSRGGIQYF
NA	TRBV5-1	NA	TRBJ2-4	TGCGCCAGCAGCCTAAATCCACAACAGGCTGGAAACATTCAGTACTTC	CASSLNPQQAGNIQYF
NA	TRBV7-2	NA	TRBJ2-7	TGTGCCAGCAGCTTAGTTGGCAGTTGGGAGCAGTACTTC	CASSLVGSWEQYF
NA	TRBV19	NA	TRBJ2-5	TGTGCCAGTAGTATTCTTTTGGGCAGGGGAGAAGAGACCCAGTACTTC	CASSILLGRGEETQYF
TRBD2	TRBV19	NA	TRBJ2-3	TGTGCCAGTAGTATGGGAGGGAGGTTCACAGATACGCAGTATTTT	CASSMGGRFTDTQYF
TRBD2	TRBV11-2	NA	TRBJ2-3	TGTGCCAGCAGCTACAGCGGGAGGGGCTCCTATACGCAGTATTTT	CASSYSGRGSYTQYF
TRBD2	TRBV19	NA	TRBJ2-7	TGTGCCAGTAGTATTAATCCTAGCGGGAGGTTAACCTACGAGCAGTACTTC	CASSINPSGRLTYEQYF
NA	TRBV7-9	NA	TRBJ2-3	TGTGCCAGCAGCTTATCAGCAGGGGCTAGGACAGATACGCAGTATTTT	CASSLSAGARTDTQYF
TRBD2	TRBV5-8	NA	TRBJ2-1	TGTGCCAGCAGATTAGCGGGAGGGCCGAGGGAGCAGTTCTTC	CASRLAGGPREQFF
NA	TRBV5-1	NA	TRBJ2-7	TGCGCCAGCAGCCCTGACAGGCCAACCTCTTACGAGCAGTACTTC	CASSPDRPTSYEQYF
NA	TRBV10-3	NA	TRBJ1-5	TGTGCCATCAGTGAACGGGCAGGGGCTCAGCCCCAGCATTTT	CAISERAGAQPQHF
NA	TRBV7-9	few	TRBJ1-2	TGTGCCAGCAGCCCTTCTGGCTACACCTTC	CASSPSGYTF
TRBD2	TRBV6-1	NA	TRBJ2-1	TGTGCCAGCAGTGAAGGAGGTAGCGGGAGGGCCCATGAGCAGTTCTTC	CASSEGGSGRAHEQFF
NA	TRBV5-1	NA	TRBJ2-3	TGCGCCAGCAGCTTGGAGGAGGGATCGGATACGCAGTATTTT	CASSLEEGSDTQYF
NA	TRBV7-9	NA	TRBJ2-7	TGTGCCAGCAGCTTAGTCGGGCATAGAAGGGGTAGAACCTACGAGCAGTACTTC	CASSLVGHRRGRTYEQYF
TRBD1	TRBV5-6	NA	TRBJ1-2	TGTGCCAGCAGCTCGCAGGGGGACAGGGCCTATGGCTACACCTTC	CASSSQGDRAYGYTF
NA	TRBV19	NA	TRBJ2-1	TGTGCCAGTAGTATGCAGCGGCCCTCCTACAATGAGCAGTTCTTC	CASSMQRPSYNEQFF
NA	TRBV28	NA	TRBJ2-7	TGTGCCAGCAGGCCGTACCGGGTCCCATCCTACGAGCAGTACTTC	CASRPYRVPSYEQYF
TRBD2	TRBV19	NA	TRBJ2-5	TGTGCCAGTAGTATAGTGGGCGGGGGGCTGGCGGAGACCCAGTACTTC	CASSIVGGGLAETQYF
NA	TRBV11-3	NA	TRBJ2-1	TGTGCCAGCAGCGCTATCGGCTCCTACAATGAGCAGTTCTTC	CASSAIGSYNEQFF
TRBD1	TRBV19	once	TRBJ2-4	TGTGCCAGTAGTATAAGGGGACAGAAACTAGCCAAAAACATTCAGTACTTC	CASSIRGQKLAKNIQYF
TRBD2	TRBV5-4	NA	TRBJ2-5	TGTGCCAGCAGCTTGGGGTTAGCGGGAGGTGGGACCCAGTACTTC	CASSLGLAGGGTQYF
NA	TRBV19	NA	TRBJ1-5	TGTGCCAGTACCACACGGGGTGGCATGGGGCCCCAGCATTTT	CASTTRGGMGPQHF
NA	TRBV4-1	NA	TRBJ2-7	TGCGCCAGCAGCCACGGGAGCGTCCTCTCCGAGCAGTACTTC	CASSHGSVLSEQYF
TRBD2	TRBV5-1	NA	TRBJ2-5	TGCGCCAGCAGCCCCGGGACTAGCGGGTTCCAAGAGACCCAGTACTTC	CASSPGTSGFQETQYF
NA	TRBV7-9	NA	TRBJ2-3	TGTGCCAGCAGCTTTAGTACAGGGACCACAGATACGCAGTATTTT	CASSFSTGTTDTQYF
TRBD2	TRBV2	NA	TRBJ2-1	TGTGCCAGCAGCCCACTAGCGGGAGGGGACAATGAGCAGTTCTTC	CASSPLAGGDNEQFF
TRBD2	TRBV5-4	once	TRBJ2-1	TGTGCCAGCAGCGGGACTAGCGGGCATCTCTCGGATGAGCAGTTCTTC	CASSGTSGHLSDEQFF
TRBD2	TRBV5-4	NA	TRBJ2-5	TGTGCCAGCAGCTTCGGGACAGCGGGGGGAGAGACCCAGTACTTC	CASSFGTAGGETQYF
TRBD2	TRBV2	NA	TRBJ2-7	TGTGCCAGCACCAGGGACGCGGGAGAGACCCACGAGCAGTACTTC	CASTRDAGETHEQYF
NA	TRBV28	NA	TRBJ2-1	TGTGCCAGCAGAACGGGAGTGAGGGAGCAGTTCTTC	CASRTGVREQFF
NA	TRBV5-8	NA	TRBJ2-3	TGTGCCAGCAGCTTGGGGCTTTCGACAGATACGCAGTATTTT	CASSLGLSTDTQYF